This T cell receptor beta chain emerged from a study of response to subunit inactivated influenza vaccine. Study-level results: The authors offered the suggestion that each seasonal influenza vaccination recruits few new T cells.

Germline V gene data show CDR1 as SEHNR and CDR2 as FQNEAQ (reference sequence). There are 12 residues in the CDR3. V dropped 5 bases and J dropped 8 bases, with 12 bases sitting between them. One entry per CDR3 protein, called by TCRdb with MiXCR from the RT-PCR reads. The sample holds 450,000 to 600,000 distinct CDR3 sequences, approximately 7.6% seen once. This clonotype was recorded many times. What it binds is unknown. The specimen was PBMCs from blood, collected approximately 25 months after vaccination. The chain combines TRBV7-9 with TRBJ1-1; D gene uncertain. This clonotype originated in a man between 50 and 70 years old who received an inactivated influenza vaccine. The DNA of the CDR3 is TGTGCCAGCAGCCAAGGGCACATAGAAGCTTTCTTT. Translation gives CASSQGHIEAFF.